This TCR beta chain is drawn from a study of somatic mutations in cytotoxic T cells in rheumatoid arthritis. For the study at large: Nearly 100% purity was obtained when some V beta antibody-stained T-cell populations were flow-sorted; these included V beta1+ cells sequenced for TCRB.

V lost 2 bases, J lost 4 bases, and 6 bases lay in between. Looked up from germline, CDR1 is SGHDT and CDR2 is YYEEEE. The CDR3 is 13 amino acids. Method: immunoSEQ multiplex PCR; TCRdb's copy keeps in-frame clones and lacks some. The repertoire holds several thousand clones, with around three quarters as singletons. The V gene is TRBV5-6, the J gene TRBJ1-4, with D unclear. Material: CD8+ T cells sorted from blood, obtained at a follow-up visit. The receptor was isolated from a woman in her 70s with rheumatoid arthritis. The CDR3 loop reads CASSFTVNEKLFF. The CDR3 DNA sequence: TGTGCCAGCAGCTTCACAGTTAATGAAAAACTGTTTTTT.